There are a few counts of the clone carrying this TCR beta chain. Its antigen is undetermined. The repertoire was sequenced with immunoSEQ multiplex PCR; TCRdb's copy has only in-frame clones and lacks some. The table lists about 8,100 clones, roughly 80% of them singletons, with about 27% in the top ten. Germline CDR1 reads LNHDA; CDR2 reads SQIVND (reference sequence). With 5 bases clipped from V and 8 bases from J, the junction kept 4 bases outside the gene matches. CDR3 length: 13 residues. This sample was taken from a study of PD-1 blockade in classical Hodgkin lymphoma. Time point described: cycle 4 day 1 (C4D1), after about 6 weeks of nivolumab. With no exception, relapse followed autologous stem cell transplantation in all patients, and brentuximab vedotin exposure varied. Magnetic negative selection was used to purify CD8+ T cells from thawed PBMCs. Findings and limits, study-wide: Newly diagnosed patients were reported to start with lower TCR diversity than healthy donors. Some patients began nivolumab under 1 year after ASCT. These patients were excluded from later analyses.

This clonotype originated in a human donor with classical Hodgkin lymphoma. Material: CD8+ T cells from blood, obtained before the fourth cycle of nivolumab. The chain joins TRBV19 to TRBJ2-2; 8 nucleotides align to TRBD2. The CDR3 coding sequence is TGTGCCAGTAGTCCCCGACTAGCGGGGGAGCTGTTTTTT. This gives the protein CASSPRLAGELFF. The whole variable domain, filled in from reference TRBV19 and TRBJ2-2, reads DGGITQSPKYLFRKEGQNVTLSCEQNLNHDAMYWYRQDPGQGLRLIYYSQIVNDFQKGDIAEGYSVSREKKESFPLTVTSAQKNPTAFYLCASSPRLAGELFFGEGSRLTVL.